The T cell receptor delta chain under discussion was sequenced for a study of gammadelta T cells in human blood. CDR3 size: 15 residues. Germline CDR1 reads GEAIGNYY; CDR2 reads EKD. Trimming cost V 0 bases and J 3 bases, with 10 bases left between them. By share, this clone counts as large. TCRdb applied CATT to the RT-PCR reads for clone calling. The sample consists of about 250 delta-chain clones, 11% of them appearing once. Sequenced: Vgamma9Vdelta2 gamma-delta T cells from infant blood. The receptor was derived from a human donor. The V gene is TRDV2, the J gene TRDJ2; possible D gene TRDD3, 5 bases. The CDR3: CACDTGRGVTAQLFF. The CDR3 DNA follows: TGTGCCTGTGACACCGGTCGGGGGGTGACAGCACAACTCTTCTTT.